This TCR beta chain was recovered during a study of tissue T cells after allogeneic stem cell transplantation. Study-wide points: Some tissue clones might be persisting host cells; their alloreactivity or antigen specificity was not determined. Sampling depth was limited, and the cohort was small and clinically varied.

This clone was counted only a few times. As yet, its antigen is unknown. Here the gene names and germline are mouse. The read comes to an end 1 residue before the CDR3 does, leaving the germline J gene to fill in the end. Specified time point: mouse harvest day 7 after allogeneic transplant. Tail vein injection delivered 10^7 T-cell-depleted bone marrow cells and 10^6 splenic CD5+ T cells. B6 (H2b) cells into BALB/c (H2d) mice; tissues taken at day 7 or 14. There are 14 residues in the CDR3. In germline, CDR1 is KGHPV, CDR2 FQNQEV (reference sequence). The germline V and J ends were trimmed by 4 bases and 0 bases, with 7 bases remaining between them. The data were produced by immunoSEQ multiplex PCR, yet TCRdb's version contains in-frame clones alone and is incomplete. This table holds around 6,200 clones, approximately 50% found once.

The chain couples TRBV26 to TRBJ1-3; D is uncertain. The specimen was gut tissue. This receptor was obtained from a female BALB/c mouse given C57BL/6 T cells with graft-versus-host disease after an allogeneic hematopoietic cell transplant. The CDR3: CASSPQNSGNTLYF. Partial CDR3 DNA: TGTGCCAGCAGTCCACAAAATTCTGGAAATACGCTCTAT.